The 23 T cell receptor beta chains presented below share a single source sample, sequenced in a study of blood T cell repertoires in COVID-19 (dated by TCRdb to 2018 to 2020). The library relied on the immunoSEQ multiplex PCR assay. The immuneACCESS repertoire file appears here via TCRdb, limited to in-frame rearrangements. These files lack a portion of the clones; in checked studies, under half of the deficit traces to unresolved V genes, and the cause of the others is not known. The sample contains more than 55,000 clones, 80% to 95% of them found a single time. The leading ten clones occupy approximately 4.6% of the sample. The sequenced material came from peripheral blood. These receptors originate from a man between 50 and 59 years old with active COVID-19.

The J gene is TRBJ2-1, the V gene TRBV3-1 (or the pseudogene TRBV3-2), with D perhaps matching TRBD1 (6 bases). CDR3 size: 15 residues. V was clipped by 0 bases and J by 5 bases, with 11 bases between them. Germline assignment: CDR1 LGHDT and CDR2 YNNKEL (reference sequence). CDR3 nucleotides: TGTGCCAGCAGCCAAGAAGGCGGACAGAACAATGAGCAGTTCTTC. Amino acids: CASSQEGGQNNEQFF.

CDR3 coding DNA: TGTGCCAGCAGCTTGGTAAATCAGCCCCAGCATTTT. This encodes CASSLVNQPQHF. The chain combines TRBV5-5 with TRBJ1-5; D gene ambiguous. Trimming removed 0 bases from V and 4 bases from J, with 2 bases in between. The CDR3 totals 12 residues. Per the germline V gene, CDR1 is SGHKS and CDR2 is YYEKEE (reference sequence).

A single count supports this clone. The genes are TRBV29-1 and TRBJ2-3; the match to TRBD2 covers 7 bases. Germline CDR1 and CDR2: SQVTM and ANQGSEA. This CDR3 is 11 amino acids long. V lost 7 bases and J lost 6; bases outside the gene matches: 4. The CDR3 is CSARRGDTQYF. CDR3 in DNA: TGCAGCGCCCGGCGGGGGGATACGCAGTATTTT.

The chain uses TRBV11-2 and TRBJ2-7, with D perhaps matching TRBD2 (5 bases). With 4 bases removed from V and 4 bases from J, the gap between germline ends came to 5 bases. The CDR3 sequence is 11 residues long. Germline assignment: CDR1 SGHAT and CDR2 FQNNGV. CDR3 nucleotide sequence: TGTGCCAGCAGCTCGGGATACGAGCAGTACTTC. The encoded protein is CASSSGYEQYF.

The V call is TRBV3-1 (or the pseudogene TRBV3-2), the J call TRBJ2-3; TRBD2 matches 7 bases. Germline CDR1 is LGHDT and CDR2 is YNNKEL (reference sequence). V dropped 1 base and J dropped 7; count of bases not matched to a gene: 11. There are 16 residues in the CDR3. The CDR3 bases are TGTGCCAGCAGCCAAGCGGTGGGGCGGGGGTTGAATACGCAGTATTTT. Encoded protein: CASSQAVGRGLNTQYF.

This chain uses TRBV28 with TRBJ2-7; 10 bases are shared with TRBD1. The CDR3 runs to 16 residues. Germline V CDR1 and CDR2: MDHEN, SYDVKM. Trimming cost V 8 bases and J 4 bases; bases outside gene matches: 14. The CDR3 is CASSLPGTGAEYEQYF. DNA of the CDR3: TGTGCCAGCTCCCTCCCCGGGACAGGGGCGGAGTACGAGCAGTACTTC.

This clone was picked up a small number of times. This chain uses TRBV5-1 with TRBJ2-7; unclear D gene. V lost 0 bases and J lost 0, with 7 bases in between. Germline V gene sequence: CDR1 SGHRS, CDR2 YFSETQ. The CDR3 totals 14 residues. The CDR3, as DNA: TGCGCCAGCAGCTTGGCCCCGGGCTCCTACGAGCAGTACTTC. Amino acid sequence: CASSLAPGSYEQYF.

The V and J genes are TRBV18 and TRBJ2-2, with D uncertain. Trimming removed 3 bases from V and 0 bases from J, with 2 bases in between. CDR3 size: 13 residues. Germline values: CDR1 KGHSH, CDR2 LQKENI. The CDR3 DNA follows: TGTGCCAGCTCACCCGCGAACACCGGGGAGCTGTTTTTT. This gives the protein CASSPANTGELFF. Combining the CDR3 with reference TRBV18 and TRBJ2-2 gives the whole variable domain NAGVMQNPRHLVRRRGQEARLRCSPMKGHSHVYWYRQLPEEGLKFMVYLQKENIIDESGMPKERFSAEFPKEGPSILRIQQVVRGDSAAYFCASSPANTGELFFGEGSRLTVL.

The chain has TRBV2 and TRBJ2-1; unclear D gene. CDR1 SNHLY and CDR2 FYNNEI come from the germline V gene. The CDR3 sequence is 11 residues long. The V and J ends lost 3 bases and 6 bases respectively, with 3 bases between them. CDR3 in amino acids: CASSDLNEQFF. DNA for the CDR3: TGTGCCAGCAGTGACCTCAATGAGCAGTTCTTC.

The J gene is TRBJ2-7, the V gene TRBV30; TRBD1 agrees at 7 bases. The CDR3 covers 17 residues. J gave up 4 bases and V 0 bases, and 15 bases lay outside the gene matches. Germline CDR1 is GTSNPN and CDR2 is SVGIG (reference sequence). CDR3 nucleotide sequence: TGTGCCTGGAGTGTTCTAAGAGGGACAGCCGACCCATACGAGCAGTACTTC. Translation: CAWSVLRGTADPYEQYF.

The chain uses TRBV4-1 and TRBJ2-2, with a tentative D call TRBD2 (6 bases). The CDR3 totals 16 residues. In germline, CDR1 is MGHRA, CDR2 YSYEKL. With 3 bases removed from V and 3 bases from J, the gap between germline ends came to 14 bases. Written as DNA, the CDR3 is TGCGCCAGCAGCCAGACACTAGCTACCCACACCGGGGAGCTGTTTTTT. Translating gives CASSQTLATHTGELFF.

This chain links TRBV7-3 with TRBJ2-7; 9 bases fit TRBD2. This CDR3 has 14 amino acids. The germline V gene encodes CDR1 SGHTA and CDR2 FQGTGA. V trimming: 5 bases; J trimming: 3 bases; junction bases outside the gene matches: 5. This chain's CDR3 is CASSGLAKDYEQYF. The CDR3 coding sequence is TGTGCCAGCAGCGGACTAGCGAAGGACTACGAGCAGTACTTC.

J is TRBJ1-1 and V is TRBV27; D is unclear. V was clipped by 2 bases and J by 3 bases, with 7 bases between them. The CDR3 totals 13 residues. From germline, CDR1 is MNHEY and CDR2 SMNVEV (reference sequence). The CDR3 DNA reads as TGTGCCAGCAGTTTACGGTACTACACTGAAGCTTTCTTT. Its protein product is CASSLRYYTEAFF.

J is TRBJ2-7 and V is TRBV11-3; 8 bases line up with TRBD2. CDR3 length: 18 residues. Per the germline V gene, CDR1 is SGHNT and CDR2 is YENEEA. Trimming at V came to 5 bases and at J to 6 bases, leaving 21 bases not matched to a gene. CDR3 bases: TGTGCCAGCAGCCCCGGGACTAGGGCGCCTGGAAGGTTGGGCGAGCAGTACTTC. It yields the protein CASSPGTRAPGRLGEQYF.

The chain links TRBV5-4 to TRBJ1-2; D gene unclear. The germline V gene encodes CDR1 SGHNT and CDR2 YYREEE (reference sequence). V was shortened by 4 bases and J by 8 bases, with 15 bases between the two germline ends. CDR3 length: 13 amino acids. The CDR3 bases are TGTGCCAGCAGCAGCACTAGGGATGGGGGCTACACCTTC. Protein product: CASSSTRDGGYTF.

The chain is built from TRBV4-2 and TRBJ2-7; the match to TRBD1 covers 8 bases. The CDR3 totals 16 residues. Per the germline V gene, CDR1 is LGHNA and CDR2 is YNFKEQ. With 0 bases clipped from V and 0 bases from J, the junction kept 4 bases outside the gene matches. DNA for the CDR3: TGTGCCAGCAGCCAAGATGGGGGACAGGCCTCCTACGAGCAGTACTTC. Protein sequence: CASSQDGGQASYEQYF.

V gene TRBV28 combines with J gene TRBJ1-2; 8 bases are shared with TRBD1. The germline CDR1 and CDR2 sequences are MDHEN and SYDVKM. V shed 4 bases, J shed 3 bases, and the junction held 7 bases outside the gene matches. The CDR3 contains 15 residues. CDR3 residues: CASSSGQGDHYGYTF. The CDR3 DNA reads TGTGCCAGCAGTTCAGGACAGGGAGACCACTATGGCTACACCTTC.

The rearrangement joins TRBV5-6 to TRBJ1-1; D perhaps matches TRBD1 (5 bases). In germline, CDR1 is SGHDT, CDR2 YYEEEE. Trimming cost V 4 bases and J 12 bases, with 25 bases left between them. This CDR3 has 15 amino acids. The DNA for the CDR3 is TGTGCCAGCAGCCCCTTTGGGGCAGGCCACCTTGGCTCTTTCTTT. It codes for CASSPFGAGHLGSFF.

The V and J genes are TRBV3-1 (or the pseudogene TRBV3-2) and TRBJ1-5, with D perhaps TRBD1 (5 bases). V was pared by 0 bases and J by 1 base, with 10 bases between. The CDR3 runs to 16 residues. In germline, CDR1 is LGHDT, CDR2 YNNKEL (reference sequence). This CDR3 reads CASSQDKTASNQPQHF. The DNA of the CDR3 is TGTGCCAGCAGCCAAGATAAGACAGCCAGCAATCAGCCCCAGCATTTT.

The chain links TRBV4-1 to TRBJ2-7; TRBD2 matches 10 bases. Germline-derived CDR1 and CDR2 are MGHRA and YSYEKL. The CDR3 runs to 16 residues. V shed 4 bases, J shed 1 base, and the junction held 7 bases outside the gene matches. The CDR3 loop is CASSPDRAGGSYEQYF. The CDR3 bases are TGCGCCAGCAGCCCTGACCGAGCGGGAGGGTCCTACGAGCAGTACTTC.

This chain joins TRBV12-3 or TRBV12-4 and TRBJ1-1, with TRBD1 identical over 7 bases. This CDR3 comprises 13 residues. V lost 8 bases and J lost 8; bases outside the gene matches: 11. The chain's CDR3 is CASSDREKIEAFF. In DNA, the CDR3 is TGTGCCAGCTCTGACAGGGAAAAGATCGAAGCTTTCTTT.

The V and J genes are TRBV7-2 and TRBJ2-5, with 10 bases that match TRBD2. Germline lookup yields CDR1 SGHTA and CDR2 FQGNSA. This CDR3 region has 16 residues. The J segment lost 5 bases and the V segment lost 4 bases, leaving 10 bases of the junction unmatched. The CDR3 bases are TGTGCCAGCAGCTACCAAAGCGGGGGGGCCCGGGAGACCCAGTACTTC. This gives the protein CASSYQSGGARETQYF.

V usage is TRBV4-2 and J usage is TRBJ2-2, with 13 bases aligning to TRBD2. The CDR3 runs 19 residues. The germline V gene encodes CDR1 LGHNA and CDR2 YNFKEQ. Losses at the gene ends were 4 bases for V and 7 bases for J; bases not matched to a gene: 15. The CDR3 is CASSPRTSGSGRTIGELFF. In DNA form, the CDR3 reads TGTGCCAGCAGCCCGCGGACTAGCGGGAGTGGTCGTACGATCGGGGAGCTGTTTTTT.